This record concerns one TCR beta chain sequence. The sample carries other DNA sequences with the same CDR3. This sample is part of a study of shared clonotypes between healthy human individuals. From germline, CDR1 is MNHNY and CDR2 SVGAGI (reference sequence). The CDR3 is 15 residues long. The trim removed 3 bases at V and 3 bases at J, leaving 5 bases unmatched. Every subset's genomic DNA went evenly onto several immunoSEQ plates. Assay: immunoSEQ multiplex PCR; the TCRdb copy retains only in-frame clones and omits some. This repertoire shows over a million clones, 70% to 80% found once; its top ten account for over 1.3%. Healthy HIV-negative adults with no recent acute infections or vaccinations were recruited as donors.

This receptor was taken from a man younger than 35 in good health. Input material: memory CD4+ T cells sorted from blood. As for subset: CD45RA-negative fraction. This rearrangement joins TRBV6-6 to TRBJ1-5, with 7 nucleotides matching TRBD1. CDR3 sequence: CASSYVQGNNQPQHF. DNA for the CDR3: TGTGCCAGCAGTTATGTACAGGGGAACAATCAGCCCCAGCATTTT.